The TCR beta chain under discussion was sequenced for a study of response to subunit inactivated influenza vaccine. Notes on the study in general: Each seasonal influenza vaccination, the authors suggested, recruits few new T cells.

MiXCR, run by TCRdb on the RT-PCR reads, gives a single entry per CDR3 protein. The table has hundreds of thousands of distinct CDR3 sequences, 16% seen once. The germline V gene has CDR1 KGHDR and CDR2 SFDVKD. The CDR3 is 14 residues long. Turning to this clonotype: Its specificity is not known. An end of the junction does not agree with germline; a read error may underlie this.

Sequenced here: CD4+ T cells sorted from PBMCs, sampled less than 25 months after vaccination. The receptor's source is a man aged 50 to 75 who received an inactivated influenza vaccine. The chain has TRBV24-1 and TRBJ2-3, with D hard to call. The CDR3 sequence: CTTSAEAATDTQYF. CDR3 coding DNA: TGTACCACCAGTGCTGAGGCGGCCACAGATACGCAGTATTTT.